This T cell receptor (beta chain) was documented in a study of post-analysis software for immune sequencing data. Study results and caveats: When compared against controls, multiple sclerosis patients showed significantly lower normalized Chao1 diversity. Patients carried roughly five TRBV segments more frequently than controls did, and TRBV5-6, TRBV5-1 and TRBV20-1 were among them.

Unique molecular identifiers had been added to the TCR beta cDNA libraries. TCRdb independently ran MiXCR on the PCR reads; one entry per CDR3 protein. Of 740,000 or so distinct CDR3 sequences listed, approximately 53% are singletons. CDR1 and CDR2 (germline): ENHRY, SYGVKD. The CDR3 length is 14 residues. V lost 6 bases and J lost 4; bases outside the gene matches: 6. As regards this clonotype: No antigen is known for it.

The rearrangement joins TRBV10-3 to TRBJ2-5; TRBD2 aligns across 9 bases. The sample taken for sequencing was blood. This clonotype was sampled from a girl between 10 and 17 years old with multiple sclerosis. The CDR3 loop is CAIREGLAGETQYF. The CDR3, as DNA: TGTGCCATCAGGGAGGGACTAGCCGGAGAGACCCAGTACTTC.